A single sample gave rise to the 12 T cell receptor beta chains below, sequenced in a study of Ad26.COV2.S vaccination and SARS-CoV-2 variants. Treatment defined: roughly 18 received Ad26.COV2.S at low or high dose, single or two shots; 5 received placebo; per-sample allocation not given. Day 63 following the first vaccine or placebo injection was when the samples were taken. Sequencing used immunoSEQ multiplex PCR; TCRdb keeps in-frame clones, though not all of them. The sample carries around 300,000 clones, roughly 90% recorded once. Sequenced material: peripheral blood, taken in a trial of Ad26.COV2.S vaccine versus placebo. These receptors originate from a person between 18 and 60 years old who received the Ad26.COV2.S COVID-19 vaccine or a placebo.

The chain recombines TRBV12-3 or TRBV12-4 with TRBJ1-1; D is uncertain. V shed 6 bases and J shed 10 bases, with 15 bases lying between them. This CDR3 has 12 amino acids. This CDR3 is CASRPRDILAFF. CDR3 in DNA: TGTGCCAGCAGACCCCGAGACATCTTAGCTTTCTTT.

This chain's CDR3 is CASSDGTGDTEAFF. The CDR3 DNA is TGTGCCAGCAGTGACGGGACAGGGGACACTGAAGCTTTCTTT. This chain links TRBV25-1 with TRBJ1-1, with 10 bases lining up with TRBD1. The CDR3 length is 14 residues. V lost 3 bases and J lost 3; bases outside the gene matches: 1. From germline, CDR1 is MGHDK and CDR2 SYGVNS.

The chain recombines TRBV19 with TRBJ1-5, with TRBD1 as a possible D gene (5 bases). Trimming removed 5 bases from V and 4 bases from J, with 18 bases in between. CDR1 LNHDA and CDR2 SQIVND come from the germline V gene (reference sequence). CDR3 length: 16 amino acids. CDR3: CASSPPSSRVNQPQHF. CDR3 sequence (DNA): TGTGCCAGTAGTCCCCCCTCCTCCAGGGTAAATCAGCCCCAGCATTTT. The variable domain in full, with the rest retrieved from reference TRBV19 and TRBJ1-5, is DGGITQSPKYLFRKEGQNVTLSCEQNLNHDAMYWYRQDPGQGLRLIYYSQIVNDFQKGDIAEGYSVSREKKESFPLTVTSAQKNPTAFYLCASSPPSSRVNQPQHFGDGTRLSIL.

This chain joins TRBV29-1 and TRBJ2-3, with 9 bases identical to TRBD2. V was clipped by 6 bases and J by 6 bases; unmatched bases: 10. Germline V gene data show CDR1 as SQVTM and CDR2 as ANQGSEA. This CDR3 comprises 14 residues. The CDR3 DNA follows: TGCAGCGTATCCGGGACTAGCTCCTCGGATACGCAGTATTTT. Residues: CSVSGTSSSDTQYF.

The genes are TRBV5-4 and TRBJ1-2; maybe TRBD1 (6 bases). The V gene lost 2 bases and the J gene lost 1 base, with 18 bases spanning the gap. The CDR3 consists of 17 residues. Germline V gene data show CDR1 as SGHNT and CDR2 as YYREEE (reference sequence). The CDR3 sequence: CASSLRWTAKINYGYTF. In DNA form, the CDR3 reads TGTGCCAGCAGCTTACGATGGACAGCTAAGATTAACTATGGCTACACCTTC.

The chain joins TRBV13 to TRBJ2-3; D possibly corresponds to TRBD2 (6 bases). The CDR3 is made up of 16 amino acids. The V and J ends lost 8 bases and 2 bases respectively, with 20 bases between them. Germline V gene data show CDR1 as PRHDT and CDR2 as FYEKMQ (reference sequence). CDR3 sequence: CASGEWRGPTTDTQYF. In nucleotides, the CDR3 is TGTGCCAGCGGGGAATGGAGGGGACCGACCACAGATACGCAGTATTTT.

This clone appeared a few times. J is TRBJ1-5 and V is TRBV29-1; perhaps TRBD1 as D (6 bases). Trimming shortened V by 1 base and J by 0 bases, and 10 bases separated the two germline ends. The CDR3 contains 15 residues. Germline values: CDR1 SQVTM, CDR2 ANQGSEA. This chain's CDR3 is CSVEVTGHSNQPQHF. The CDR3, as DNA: TGCAGCGTTGAAGTTACAGGGCATAGCAATCAGCCCCAGCATTTT.

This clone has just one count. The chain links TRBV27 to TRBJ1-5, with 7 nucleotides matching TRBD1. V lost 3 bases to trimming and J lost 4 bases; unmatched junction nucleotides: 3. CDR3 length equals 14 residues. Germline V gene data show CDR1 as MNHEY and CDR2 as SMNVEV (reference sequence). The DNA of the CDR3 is TGTGCCAGCAGTTTGAGGACAGGAAATCAGCCCCAGCATTTT. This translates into CASSLRTGNQPQHF.

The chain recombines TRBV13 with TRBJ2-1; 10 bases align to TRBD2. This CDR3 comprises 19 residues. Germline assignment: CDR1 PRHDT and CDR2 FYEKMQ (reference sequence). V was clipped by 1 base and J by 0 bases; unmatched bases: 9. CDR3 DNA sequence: TGTGCCAGCAGCTTAGCCGTAGCGGGGGGCCGCAGCTCCTACAATGAGCAGTTCTTC. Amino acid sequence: CASSLAVAGGRSSYNEQFF.

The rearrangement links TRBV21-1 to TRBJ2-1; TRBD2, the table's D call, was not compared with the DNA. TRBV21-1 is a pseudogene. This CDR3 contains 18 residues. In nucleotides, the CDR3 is TGTGCCAGCAGCAAATCCGATCGGACTAGCGGACTCTACAATGAGCAGTTCTTC. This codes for CASSKSDRTSGLYNEQFF.

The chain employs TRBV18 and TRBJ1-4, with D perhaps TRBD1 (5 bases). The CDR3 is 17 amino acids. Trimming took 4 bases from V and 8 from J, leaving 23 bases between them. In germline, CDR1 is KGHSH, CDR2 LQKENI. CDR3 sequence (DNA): TGTGCCAGCTCACTAAGACCGGACACCGTCAAAGACGAAAAACTGTTTTTT. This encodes CASSLRPDTVKDEKLFF.

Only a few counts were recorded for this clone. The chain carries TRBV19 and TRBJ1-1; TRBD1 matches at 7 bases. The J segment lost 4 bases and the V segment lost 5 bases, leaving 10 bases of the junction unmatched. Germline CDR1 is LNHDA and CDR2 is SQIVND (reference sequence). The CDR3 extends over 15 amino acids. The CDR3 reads CASSDLRGRATEAFF. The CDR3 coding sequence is TGTGCCAGTAGTGACCTTAGGGGGCGAGCCACTGAAGCTTTCTTT.